This T cell receptor (beta chain) was retrieved from a study of human CD8 memory T cell subsets. Notes on the study in general: Stem-like memory T cell repertoires barely overlapped those of precursor exhausted T cells. Chao1 estimates suggested stem-like memory T cells exceeded precursor exhausted T cells in diversity.

This CDR3 contains 16 residues. CDR1 is MDHEN, CDR2 SYDVKM, per germline. A note on this clonotype: Antigen unknown.

Researchers made TCR beta libraries via UMI-labeled 5' RACE. TCRdb processed the 5' RACE reads again and assigns one entry to each CDR3 protein, with no DNA. With roughly 4,000 distinct CDR3 sequences in the sample, the ten largest clones hold approximately 33%. Negative magnetic separation enriched total CD8+ T cells. This clonotype was obtained from a human donor in good health. The chain has TRBV28 and TRBJ1-3; TCRdb picks TRBD1, but there is no DNA to check that call. Input material: CD8+ effector memory T cells (TEM) sorted from PBMCs. Subset meaning: effector memory CD8 T cells, CCR7- CD45RO+ CD95+. Here the CDR3 reads CASSSYRVHSGNTIYF.